This T cell receptor (beta chain) was captured by sequencing in a study of blood T cell repertoires in COVID-19. With V trimmed by 10 bases and J by 3 bases, 10 bases remained unmatched. Per germline, CDR1 ENHRY and CDR2 SYGVKD. The CDR3 has 14 residues. Clones were sequenced by immunoSEQ multiplex PCR, and TCRdb holds only the in-frame ones, with some missing. The table includes 250,000 to 350,000 clones, about 91% detected once. Material: peripheral blood. The V call is TRBV10-3, the J call TRBJ2-7; TRBD1 agrees at 9 bases. The clonotype originates from a woman between 55 and 75 years old with acute or convalescent COVID-19. The CDR3 nucleotides are TGTGCCACCGCCGACAGGGGGGGAAACTACGAGCAGTACTTC. Its protein is CATADRGGNYEQYF.